This T cell receptor beta chain originates from a study of cytomegalovirus exposure and HLA in healthy donors. Study observations and caveats: Later work found that TCR association rates differed between HLA loci; DRB1 had the most and HLA-C the fewest. Later work showed greater clonal expansion in HLA-associated TCR beta chains than in equally common others. In a later analysis, an Asian-associated ancestry cluster reportedly showed fewer N-insertions than the roughly 710-donor mean.

With 4 bases clipped from V and 6 bases from J, the junction kept 11 bases outside the gene matches. The CDR3 sequence is 16 residues long. Germline assignment: CDR1 SGHRS and CDR2 YFSETQ. PCR primers comprised 60 Vbeta and 13 Jbeta primers. The table came from immunoSEQ multiplex PCR; TCRdb's copy has only in-frame clones and leaves some out. The sample carries fewer than 130,000 clones, about 83% recorded once. In its sample, this clone was seen once. Its specificity is unknown. This sequence joins TRBV5-1 and TRBJ2-5, with 11 bases lining up with TRBD1. This sequence was found in a female donor in good health and CMV-seropositive. Input material: PBMCs. CDR3 loop: CASSQTGTGGLQTQYF. CDR3 nucleotide sequence: TGCGCCAGCAGCCAGACCGGGACAGGGGGTCTACAGACCCAGTACTTC.